Listed below are T cell receptor beta chains from one sample, sequenced in a study of T cells and Merkel cell carcinoma outcomes. Data came from immunoSEQ multiplex PCR; TCRdb stores just in-frame clones and leaves some out. The table includes about 1,900 clones, around 73% detected once. Sequenced material: tumor tissue from Merkel cell carcinoma. Receptor source: a human donor with Merkel cell carcinoma. Each CDR3 is given with its conserved first and last residue. The order of the fields is J gene, clone size, D gene, V gene, CDR3 protein, CDR3 DNA. D genes are given only for firm matches. A row's size may be missing; if present it is once, few, many or a size class.

TRBJ1-5	once	-	TRBV19	CASRWLMPQHF	TGTGCCAGTAGGTGGCTGATGCCCCAGCATTTT
TRBJ2-5	-	-	TRBV5-1	CASNKVSVPEETQYF	TGCGCCAGCAATAAGGTCAGCGTACCGGAGGAGACCCAGTACTTC
TRBJ1-1	-	TRBD1	TRBV11-2	CASSAKGQGVYTEAFF	TGTGCCAGCAGCGCCAAGGGGCAGGGGGTATATACTGAAGCTTTCTTT
TRBJ1-2	-	-	TRBV18	CASSRAQPSNYGYTF	TGTGCCAGCTCACGGGCGCAGCCCTCTAACTATGGCTACACCTTC
TRBJ2-3	-	TRBD1	TRBV7-8	CASSFGQGTDTQYF	TGTGCCAGCAGCTTTGGACAGGGAACAGATACGCAGTATTTT
TRBJ1-2	few	-	TRBV30	CAWSVGRRVTMCGYTF	TGTGCCTGGAGTGTTGGCAGGAGGGTTACTATGTGCGGCTACACCTTC
TRBJ2-5	few	TRBD2	TRBV11-2	CASSLGGRGGGETQYF	TGTGCCAGCAGCTTAGGAGGTCGGGGGGGCGGCGAGACCCAGTACTTC
TRBJ1-2	few	-	TRBV4-1	CASSQDGTEGGYTF	TGCGCCAGCAGCCAAGATGGGACTGAGGGAGGCTACACCTTC
TRBJ2-7	-	-	TRBV7-6	CASSASGAFYEQYF	TGTGCCAGCAGCGCATCAGGGGCCTTCTACGAGCAGTACTTC
TRBJ2-7	-	-	TRBV18	CASSPLGDYEQYF	TGTGCCAGCTCACCACTGGGGGACTACGAGCAGTACTTC
TRBJ1-1	-	-	TRBV9	CASSVSPDTEAFF	TGTGCCAGCAGCGTATCTCCGGACACTGAAGCTTTCTTT
TRBJ2-3	-	-	TRBV25-1	CASSGLGEDTQYF	TGTGCCAGCAGTGGACTCGGGGAAGATACGCAGTATTTT
TRBJ2-3	-	TRBD1	TRBV9	CASSVGTGGRHWDTQYF	TGTGCCAGCAGCGTAGGGACAGGGGGTAGGCATTGGGATACGCAGTATTTT
TRBJ1-2	-	-	TRBV9	CASDHGNYGYTF	TGTGCCAGCGATCACGGAAACTATGGCTACACCTTC
TRBJ2-3	-	TRBD2	TRBV7-9	CASSLVSQGGDTQYF	TGTGCCAGCAGCTTAGTTTCGCAGGGAGGGGATACGCAGTATTTT
TRBJ2-5	once	-	TRBV9	CASSLRWGVQETQYF	TGTGCCAGCAGCTTGAGATGGGGAGTCCAAGAGACCCAGTACTTC
TRBJ1-2	-	-	TRBV7-3	CASNVRSGGLGYTF	TGTGCCAGCAACGTACGTTCGGGGGGTTTGGGGTACACCTTC
TRBJ2-1	-	TRBD1	TRBV9	CASSPRGAGGRDNEQFF	TGTGCCAGCAGCCCTAGGGGAGCAGGGGGCAGAGACAATGAGCAGTTCTTC
TRBJ1-1	-	-	TRBV7-6	CASSLFGEAFF	TGTGCCAGCAGCTTATTCGGGGAAGCTTTCTTT
TRBJ2-7	-	-	TRBV27	CASRKMDIFYEQYF	TGTGCCAGCAGAAAGATGGACATATTCTACGAGCAGTACTTC
TRBJ1-4	-	-	TRBV28	CASSLPGGNYEKLFF	TGTGCCAGCAGTTTACCGGGGGGGAATTATGAAAAACTGTTTTTT
TRBJ2-7	-	-	TRBV7-2	CASSLIRGHEQYF	TGTGCCAGCAGCTTAATCAGGGGCCACGAGCAGTACTTC
TRBJ2-1	-	-	TRBV13	CASRQRGGSYNEQFF	TGTGCCAGCAGGCAAAGGGGGGGCTCCTACAATGAGCAGTTCTTC
TRBJ2-5	-	TRBD2	TRBV25-1	CASGGLAGRQETQYF	TGTGCCAGCGGGGGACTAGCGGGAAGGCAAGAGACCCAGTACTTC
TRBJ1-2	-	-	TRBV4-3	CASSQAVSPIPRVGYTF	TGCGCCAGCAGCCAAGCGGTATCCCCGATTCCCAGGGTCGGCTACACCTTC
TRBJ2-5	-	TRBD1	TRBV9	CASSVGQGARETQYF	TGTGCCAGCAGCGTAGGACAGGGGGCGCGTGAGACCCAGTACTTC
TRBJ2-5	-	-	TRBV9	CASRNSERETQYF	TGTGCCAGCAGGAACTCGGAAAGAGAGACCCAGTACTTC
TRBJ1-2	-	-	TRBV30	CASSIGSNYGYTF	TGTGCCTCCTCCATCGGGTCTAACTATGGCTATACCTTC
TRBJ1-5	few	TRBD1	TRBV2	CASSEGTGYMPQHF	TGTGCCAGCAGTGAGGGGACAGGGTATATGCCCCAGCATTTT
TRBJ2-3	-	-	TRBV28	CTSSFGQLRTDTQYF	TGTACCAGCAGTTTCGGACAGCTCCGCACAGATACGCAGTATTTT
TRBJ2-1	few	-	TRBV5-1	CASRGASTYRNEQFF	TGCGCCAGCAGAGGAGCGTCTACCTACAGGAATGAGCAGTTCTTC
TRBJ2-2	-	TRBD2	TRBV7-6	CASSLRRTSGLTGELFF	TGTGCCAGCAGCCTTCGACGGACTAGCGGGTTAACCGGGGAGCTGTTTTTT
TRBJ2-5	-	-	TRBV5-6	CASSLGRFQETQYF	TGTGCCAGCAGCTTGGGAAGGTTTCAAGAGACCCAGTACTTC
TRBJ2-1	-	-	TRBV6-5	CASSVGLYNEQFF	TGTGCCAGCAGCGTCGGACTGTACAATGAGCAGTTCTTC
TRBJ1-6	-	TRBD1	TRBV7-9	CASSLSGGYNSPLHF	TGTGCCAGCAGCCTATCAGGGGGTTATAATTCACCCCTCCACTTT
TRBJ2-7	once	TRBD1	TRBV28	CASRPHRGPSYEQYF	TGTGCCAGCAGGCCACACAGGGGTCCCTCCTACGAGCAGTACTTC
TRBJ2-1	-	TRBD2	TRBV6-5	CASRLTSGHYNEQFF	TGTGCCAGCAGACTAACTAGCGGGCACTACAATGAGCAGTTCTTC
TRBJ1-2	-	-	TRBV5-3	CARSPQTGKGHGYTF	TGTGCCAGAAGCCCGCAAACAGGGAAGGGTCATGGCTACACCTTC
TRBJ2-6	few	TRBD1	TRBV15	CATSRWTGTGANVLTF	TGTGCCACCAGCAGGTGGACAGGGACTGGGGCCAACGTCCTGACTTTC
TRBJ2-7	-	-	TRBV10-3	CAISARGPTSGYEQYF	TGTGCCATCAGTGCCAGGGGACCGACGTCGGGGTACGAGCAGTACTTC
TRBJ1-2	-	-	TRBV21-1	CASSKAGTRANYGYTF	TGTGCCAGCAGCAAAGCTGGGACAAGGGCTAACTATGGCTACACCTTC
TRBJ2-1	-	TRBD1	TRBV7-9	CASSPGPGQGANEQFF	TGTGCCAGCAGCCCAGGGCCGGGACAGGGGGCGAATGAGCAGTTCTTC
TRBJ1-2	-	-	TRBV7-2	CASNRERNHGYTF	TGTGCCAGCAACCGAGAGCGGAATCACGGCTACACCTTC
TRBJ1-6	large	TRBD1	TRBV7-9	CASSSPMTGSSYNSPLHF	TGTGCCAGCAGCTCACCGATGACAGGGAGCTCCTATAATTCACCCCTCCACTTT